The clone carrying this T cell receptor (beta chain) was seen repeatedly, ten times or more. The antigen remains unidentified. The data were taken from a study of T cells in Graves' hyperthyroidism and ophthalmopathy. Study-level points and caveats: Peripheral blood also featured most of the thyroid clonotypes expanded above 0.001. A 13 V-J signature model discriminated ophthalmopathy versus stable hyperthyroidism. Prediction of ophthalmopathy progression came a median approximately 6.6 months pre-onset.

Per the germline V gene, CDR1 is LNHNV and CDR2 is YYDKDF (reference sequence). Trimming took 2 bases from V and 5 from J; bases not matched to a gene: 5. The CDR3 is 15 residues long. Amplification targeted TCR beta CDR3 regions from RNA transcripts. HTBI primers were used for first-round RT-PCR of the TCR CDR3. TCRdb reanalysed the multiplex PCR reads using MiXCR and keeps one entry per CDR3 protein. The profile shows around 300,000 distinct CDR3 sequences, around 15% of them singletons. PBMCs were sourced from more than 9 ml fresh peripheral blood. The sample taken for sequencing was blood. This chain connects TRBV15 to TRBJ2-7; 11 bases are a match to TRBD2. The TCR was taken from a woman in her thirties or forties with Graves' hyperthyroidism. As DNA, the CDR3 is TGTGCCACCAGCAGAATTAGCGGGAGGGCCGACGAGCAGTACTTC. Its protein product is CATSRISGRADEQYF.